This TCR beta chain emerged from a study of shared clonotypes between healthy human individuals. For the study at large: There were three CD4 naive, three CD4 memory, two CD8 naive and one CD8 memory plates per donor.

Repertoires were generated with immunoSEQ multiplex PCR, while TCRdb's copy carries only in-frame clones and drops some. The table lists about 2 million clones, about 95% of them singletons. A remark on this clone: One end of the junction fails to match germline, which may point to a read error.

Every one of the donors was a Caucasian adult that lived in Nashville, Tennessee. Germline CDR1 is MDHEN and CDR2 is SYDVKM. The CDR3 contains 11 residues. Sequencing was performed on naive CD4+ T cells sorted from blood. Subset here: CD45RA+ positively selected. This receptor was obtained from a man aged 18-30 years in good health. The chain couples TRBV28 to TRBJ2-7, with TRBD2 identical over 7 bases. CDR3 DNA: TGTGCCAGCAGTTCTACGGGAGGATCAGCCTTC. It codes for CASSSTGGSAF.